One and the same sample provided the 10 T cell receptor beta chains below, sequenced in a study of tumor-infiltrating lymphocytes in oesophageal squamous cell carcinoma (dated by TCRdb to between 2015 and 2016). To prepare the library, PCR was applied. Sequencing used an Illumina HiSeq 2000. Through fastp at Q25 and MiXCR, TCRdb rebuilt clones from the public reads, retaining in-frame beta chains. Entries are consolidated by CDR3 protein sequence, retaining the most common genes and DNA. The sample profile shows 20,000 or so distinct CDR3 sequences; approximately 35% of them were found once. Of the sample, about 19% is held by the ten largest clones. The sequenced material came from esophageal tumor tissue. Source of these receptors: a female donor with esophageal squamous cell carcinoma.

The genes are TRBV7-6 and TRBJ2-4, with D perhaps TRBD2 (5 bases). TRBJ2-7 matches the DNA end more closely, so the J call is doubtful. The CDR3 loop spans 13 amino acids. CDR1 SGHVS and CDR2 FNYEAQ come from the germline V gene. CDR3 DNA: TGTGCCAGCAGCAAAGACCGGGACTACGAGCAGTACTTC. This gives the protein CASSKDRDYEQYF.

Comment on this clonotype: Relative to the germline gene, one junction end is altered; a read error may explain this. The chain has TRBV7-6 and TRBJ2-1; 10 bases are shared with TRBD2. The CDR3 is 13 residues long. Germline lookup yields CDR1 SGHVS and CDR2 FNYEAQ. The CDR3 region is CASSPRTSGEQFF. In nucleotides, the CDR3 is TGTGCTAGCAGCCCTAGGACTAGCGGTGAGCAGTTCTTC. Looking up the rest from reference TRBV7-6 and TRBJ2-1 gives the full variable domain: GAGVSQSPRYKVTKRGQDVALRCDPISGHVSLYWYRQALGQGPEFLTYFNYEAQQDKSGLPNDRFSAERPEGSISTLTIQRTEQRDSAMYRCASSPRTSGEQFFGPGTRLTVL.

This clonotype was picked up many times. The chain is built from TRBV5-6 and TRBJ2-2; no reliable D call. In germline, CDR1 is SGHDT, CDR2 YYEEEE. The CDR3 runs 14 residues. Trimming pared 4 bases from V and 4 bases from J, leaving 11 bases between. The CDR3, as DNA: TGTGCCAGCAGCCCTACCCCGGGCACCGGGGAGCTGTTTTTT. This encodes CASSPTPGTGELFF.

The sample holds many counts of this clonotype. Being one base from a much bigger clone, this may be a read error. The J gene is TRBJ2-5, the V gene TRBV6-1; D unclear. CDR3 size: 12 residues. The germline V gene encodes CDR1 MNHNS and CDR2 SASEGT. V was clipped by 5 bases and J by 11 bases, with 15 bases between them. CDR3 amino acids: CASSRNGDEQYF. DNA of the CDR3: TGTGCCAGCAGTCGCAATGGCGATGAGCAGTACTTC.

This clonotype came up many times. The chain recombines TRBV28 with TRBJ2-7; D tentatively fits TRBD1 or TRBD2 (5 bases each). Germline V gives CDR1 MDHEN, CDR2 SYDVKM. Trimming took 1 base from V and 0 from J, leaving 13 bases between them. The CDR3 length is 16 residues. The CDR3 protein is CASSLSLAGTSYEQYF. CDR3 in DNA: TGTGCCAGCAGTTTATCGTTAGCCGGGACCTCCTACGAGCAGTACTTC. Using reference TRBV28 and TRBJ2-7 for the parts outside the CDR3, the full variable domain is DVKVTQSSRYLVKRTGEKVFLECVQDMDHENMFWYRQDPGLGLRLIYFSYDVKMKEKGDIPEGYSVSREKKERFSLILESASTNQTSMYLCASSLSLAGTSYEQYFGPGTRLTVT.

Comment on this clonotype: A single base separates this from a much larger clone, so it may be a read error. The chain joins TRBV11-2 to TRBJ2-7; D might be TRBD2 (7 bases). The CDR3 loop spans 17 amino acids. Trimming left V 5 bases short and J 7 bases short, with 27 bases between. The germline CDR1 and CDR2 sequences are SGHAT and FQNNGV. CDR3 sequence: CASSEGLADSSYNEQYF. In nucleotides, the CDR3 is TGTGCCAGCAGCGAGGGTCTAGCGGACAGCTCCTACAATGAGCAGTACTTC.

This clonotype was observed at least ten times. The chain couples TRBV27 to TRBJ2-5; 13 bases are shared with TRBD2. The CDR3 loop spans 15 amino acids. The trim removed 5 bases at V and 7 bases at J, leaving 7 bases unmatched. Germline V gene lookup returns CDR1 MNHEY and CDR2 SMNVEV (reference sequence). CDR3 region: CASSEGTSGTGTQYF. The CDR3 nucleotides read TGTGCCAGCAGTGAGGGGACTAGCGGGACAGGGACCCAGTACTTC.

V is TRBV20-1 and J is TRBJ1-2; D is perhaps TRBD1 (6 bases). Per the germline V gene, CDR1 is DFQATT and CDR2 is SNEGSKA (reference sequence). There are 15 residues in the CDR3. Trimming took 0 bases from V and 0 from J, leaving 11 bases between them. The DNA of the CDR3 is TGCAGTGCTAGAGATCTGGACAGAGCTAACTATGGCTACACCTTC. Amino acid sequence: CSARDLDRANYGYTF.

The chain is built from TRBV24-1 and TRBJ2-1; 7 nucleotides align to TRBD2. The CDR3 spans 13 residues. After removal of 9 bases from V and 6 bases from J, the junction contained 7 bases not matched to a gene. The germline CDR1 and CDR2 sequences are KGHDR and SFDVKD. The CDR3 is CATGLAASNEQFF. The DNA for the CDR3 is TGTGCCACCGGCCTAGCGGCCTCCAATGAGCAGTTCTTC.

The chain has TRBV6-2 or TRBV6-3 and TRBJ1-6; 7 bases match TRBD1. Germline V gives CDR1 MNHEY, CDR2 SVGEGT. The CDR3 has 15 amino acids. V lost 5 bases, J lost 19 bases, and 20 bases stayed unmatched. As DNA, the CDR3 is TGTGCCAGCAGTCCCTCCGGGACAGTCTCCTACGAGCAGCACTTT. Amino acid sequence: CASSPSGTVSYEQHF.